The table lists the clone carrying this T cell receptor (beta chain) with a few counts. What it binds is unknown. Expressed TCRB transcripts were sequenced because the entire RNA isolate underwent reverse transcription. Generated by immunoSEQ multiplex PCR, the TCRdb table keeps only in-frame clones and is missing some. The sample consists of hundreds of thousands of clones, roughly a sixth of them appearing once. The CDR3 totals 15 residues. Germline loops: CDR1 LGHNA, CDR2 YSLEER. The trim removed 4 bases at V and 9 bases at J, leaving 7 bases unmatched. The sample comes from a study of beta chain features in type 1 diabetes. Study observations and caveats: For patients, the naive, central memory and Treg TCRB repertoires appeared more alike than for healthy donors.

The TCR originated in a man younger than 35 in good health. The rearrangement uses TRBV4-3 and TRBJ2-1; 12 bases are a match to TRBD2. The sequenced sample was naive CD4+ T cells from blood. The CDR3 is CASSPGLAGYGEQFF. The CDR3 DNA reads TGCGCCAGCAGCCCCGGACTAGCGGGGTATGGTGAGCAGTTCTTC.